The 8 T cell receptor beta chains below were found in one sample sequenced in a study of blood T cell repertoires in COVID-19. The table came from immunoSEQ multiplex PCR; TCRdb's copy has only in-frame clones and leaves some out. This sample has 80,000 to 100,000 clones, with roughly 87% found just once. The sample taken for sequencing was peripheral blood. These receptors originate from a man aged 70-80 years with acute or convalescent COVID-19.

To note about this clone: Germline and junction disagree at one end, which may indicate a read error. V is TRBV7-7 and J is TRBJ2-2, with D perhaps matching TRBD2 (5 bases). The CDR3 is 14 residues long. From germline, CDR1 is SSHAT and CDR2 FNYEAQ (reference sequence). The CDR3 region is CASSPRPGTGELFF. The DNA of the CDR3 is TGTGCTAGCAGCCCCCGCCCGGGGACCGGGGAGCTGTTTTTT.

This clone was observed a single time. The chain links TRBV2 to TRBJ1-2, with TRBD1 identical over 7 bases. The CDR3 sequence is 12 residues long. The V segment lost 5 bases and the J segment 3 bases; nucleotides outside the gene matches: 0. Germline assignment: CDR1 SNHLY and CDR2 FYNNEI. The CDR3 here is CASSTGDYGYTF. The CDR3, as DNA: TGTGCCAGCAGTACAGGGGACTATGGCTACACCTTC.

The chain uses TRBV19 and TRBJ1-2, with TRBD1 matching over 9 bases. Germline trimming cut 5 bases from V and 8 bases from J; bases unmatched to any gene: 6. CDR1 is LNHDA and CDR2 is SQIVND in the germline V gene (reference sequence). CDR3 length equals 13 residues. CDR3 residues: CASSSRDRDGYTF. The CDR3 DNA reads TGTGCCAGTAGTTCCCGGGACAGGGACGGCTACACCTTC.

The V and J genes are TRBV3-1 (or the pseudogene TRBV3-2) and TRBJ2-7; 8 bases line up with TRBD1. V lost 4 bases to trimming and J lost 2 bases; unmatched junction nucleotides: 4. The germline V gene encodes CDR1 LGHDT and CDR2 YNNKEL (reference sequence). This CDR3 has 14 amino acids. CDR3 nucleotides: TGTGCCAGCAGCCCCGGACAGGGAACCTACGAGCAGTACTTC. Its protein is CASSPGQGTYEQYF.

J is TRBJ1-3 and V is TRBV4-2; D perhaps matches TRBD1 (6 bases). The CDR3 has 15 residues. The germline V gene encodes CDR1 LGHNA and CDR2 YNFKEQ. Trimming stripped 4 bases from V and 1 base from J, with 11 bases between. The CDR3 loop is CASSPGRGSGNTIYF. The CDR3 coding sequence is TGTGCCAGCAGCCCGGGAAGGGGGTCTGGAAACACCATATATTTT.

This sequence joins TRBV5-1 and TRBJ1-5, with TRBD1 matching over 7 bases. Unmatched junction bases numbered 3, after V lost 4 bases and J lost 5 bases. This CDR3 has 13 amino acids. The germline gives CDR1 SGHRS, CDR2 YFSETQ. The CDR3 sequence is CASSIDRDQPQHF. The CDR3 DNA reads TGCGCCAGCAGCATCGACAGGGATCAGCCCCAGCATTTT.

This CDR3 reads CASAYGGEQYF. The CDR3 DNA reads TGTGCCTCAGCATACGGGGGCGAGCAGTACTTC. V gene TRBV2 combines with J gene TRBJ2-7; a possible D gene is TRBD2 (6 bases). The CDR3 sequence is 11 residues long. Germline CDR1 and CDR2: SNHLY and FYNNEI. Trimming left V 11 bases short and J 6 bases short, with 14 bases between.

The chain combines TRBV6-5 with TRBJ2-3; 9 positions agree with TRBD2. CDR3 length equals 13 residues. Germline V CDR1 and CDR2: MNHEY, SVGAGI. The trim removed 2 bases at V and 9 bases at J, leaving 3 bases unmatched. CDR3 protein: CASSYTSGGTQYF. CDR3 in DNA: TGTGCCAGCAGTTACACCAGCGGGGGGACGCAGTATTTT.